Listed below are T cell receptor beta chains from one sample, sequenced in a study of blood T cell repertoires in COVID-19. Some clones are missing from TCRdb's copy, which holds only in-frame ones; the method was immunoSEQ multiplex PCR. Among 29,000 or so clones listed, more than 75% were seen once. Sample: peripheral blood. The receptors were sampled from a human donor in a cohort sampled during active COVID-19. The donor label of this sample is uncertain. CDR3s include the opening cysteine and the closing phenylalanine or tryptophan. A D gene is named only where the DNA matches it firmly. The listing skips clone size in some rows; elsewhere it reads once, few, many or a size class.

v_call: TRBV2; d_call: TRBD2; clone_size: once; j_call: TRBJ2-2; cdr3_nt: TGTGCCAGCACAGGGTTGGGGGGGTACACCGGGGAGCTGTTTTTT; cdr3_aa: CASTGLGGYTGELFF
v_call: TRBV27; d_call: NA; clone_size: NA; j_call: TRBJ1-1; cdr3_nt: TGTGCCAGCAGTTTATTTAGGGGAGAAGCTTTCTTT; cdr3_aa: CASSLFRGEAFF
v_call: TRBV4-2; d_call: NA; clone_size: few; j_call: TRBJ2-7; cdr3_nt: TGTGCCAGCACCCGCCACGGGAGCTACGAGCAGTACTTC; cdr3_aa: CASTRHGSYEQYF
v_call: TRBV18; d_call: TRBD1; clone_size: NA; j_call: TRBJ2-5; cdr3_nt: TGTGCCAGCTCACCACAGGGGGCGCAAGAGACCCAGTACTTC; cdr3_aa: CASSPQGAQETQYF
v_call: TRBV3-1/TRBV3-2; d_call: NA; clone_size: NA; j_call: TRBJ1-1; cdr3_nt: TGTGCCAGCCGCAGGGAGGGGACTGAAGCTTTCTTT; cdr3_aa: CASRREGTEAFF
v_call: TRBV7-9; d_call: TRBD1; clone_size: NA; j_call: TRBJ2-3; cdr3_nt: TGTGCCAGCAGCTTAAGGACAGGGATCGGCCCCACAGATACGCAGTATTTT; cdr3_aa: CASSLRTGIGPTDTQYF
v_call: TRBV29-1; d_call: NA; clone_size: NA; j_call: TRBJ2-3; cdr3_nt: TGCAGCGTTGAAGAAGGGGGCGGGAGGCGAACAGATACGCAGTATTTT; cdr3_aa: CSVEEGGGRRTDTQYF
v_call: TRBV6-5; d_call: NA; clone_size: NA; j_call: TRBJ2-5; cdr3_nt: TGTGCCAGCAGTTACCGGGGACAAGAGACCCAGTACTTC; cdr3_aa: CASSYRGQETQYF
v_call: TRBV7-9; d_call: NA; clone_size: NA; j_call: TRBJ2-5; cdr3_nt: TGTGCCAGCAGCTTAGCGGGAGTTGAGACCCAGTACTTC; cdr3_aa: CASSLAGVETQYF
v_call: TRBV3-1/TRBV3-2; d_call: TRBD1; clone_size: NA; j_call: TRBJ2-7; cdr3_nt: TGTGCCAGCAGTCAGGGACAGGGTTGGACCTACGAGCAGTACTTC; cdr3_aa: CASSQGQGWTYEQYF
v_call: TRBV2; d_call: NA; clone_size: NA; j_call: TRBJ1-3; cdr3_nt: TGTGCCAGCAGTGAACGGTCTGGAAACACCATATATTTT; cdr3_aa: CASSERSGNTIYF
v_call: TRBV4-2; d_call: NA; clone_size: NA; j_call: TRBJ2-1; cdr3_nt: TGTGCCAGCAGCCAAAGGACAGCGACTCATCCGGAGCAGTTCTTC; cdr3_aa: CASSQRTATHPEQFF
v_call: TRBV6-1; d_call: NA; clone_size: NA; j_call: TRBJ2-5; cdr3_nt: TGTGCCAGCAGTGAGTACAGAATCCAAGAGACCCAGTACTTC; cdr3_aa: CASSEYRIQETQYF
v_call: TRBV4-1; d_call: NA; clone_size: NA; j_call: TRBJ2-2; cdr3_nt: TGCGCCAGCAGCCAAGAAATAGCGAGGAACACCGGGGAGCTGTTTTTT; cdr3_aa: CASSQEIARNTGELFF
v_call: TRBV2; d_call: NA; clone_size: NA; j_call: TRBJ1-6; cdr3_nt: TGTGCCAGCACAAGGGATGAGGGAGCTAATTCACCCCTCCACTTT; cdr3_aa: CASTRDEGANSPLHF
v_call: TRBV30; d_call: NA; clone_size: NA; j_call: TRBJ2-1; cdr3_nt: TGTGCCTGGAGTCTGGGTACTCGGGGTTACAATGAGCAGTTCTTC; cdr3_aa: CAWSLGTRGYNEQFF
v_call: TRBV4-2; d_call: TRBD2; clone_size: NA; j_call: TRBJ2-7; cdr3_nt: TGTGCCAGCAGCCAAGATCGCGGGAGTCGATACGAGCAGTACTTC; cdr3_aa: CASSQDRGSRYEQYF
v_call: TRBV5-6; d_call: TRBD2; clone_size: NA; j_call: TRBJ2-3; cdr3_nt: TGTGCCAGCAAAGCGGGAGGGGATACGCAGTATTTT; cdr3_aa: CASKAGGDTQYF
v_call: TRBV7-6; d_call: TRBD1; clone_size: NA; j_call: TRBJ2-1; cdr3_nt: TGTGCCAGCAGCCCCGGACAGGGATGGGGCAATGAGCAGTTCTTC; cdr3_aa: CASSPGQGWGNEQFF
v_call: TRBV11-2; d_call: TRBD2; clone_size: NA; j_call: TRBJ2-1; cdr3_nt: TGTGCCAGCAGCTTATGGGTAGCGGGGGCGGGCAATGAGCAGTTCTTC; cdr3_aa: CASSLWVAGAGNEQFF
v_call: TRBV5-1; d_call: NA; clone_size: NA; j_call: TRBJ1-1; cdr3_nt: TGCGCCAGCAGCCCACGCGCCTCCGGGGGTGAAGCTTTCTTT; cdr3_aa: CASSPRASGGEAFF
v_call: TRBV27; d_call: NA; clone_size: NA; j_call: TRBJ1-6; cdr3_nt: TGTGCCAGCAGGGCCTCTAGGGGTGATAATTCACCCCTCCACTTT; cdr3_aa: CASRASRGDNSPLHF
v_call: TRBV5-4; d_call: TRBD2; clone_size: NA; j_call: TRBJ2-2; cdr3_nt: TGTGCCAGCAGCTTGGGGGGACTAGCGGGAGCGGCCGGGGAGCTGTTTTTT; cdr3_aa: CASSLGGLAGAAGELFF
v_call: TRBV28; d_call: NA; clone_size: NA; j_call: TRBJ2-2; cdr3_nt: TGTGCCAGCAGTTTCCTACCCGCGAACACCGGGGAGCTGTTTTTT; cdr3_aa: CASSFLPANTGELFF
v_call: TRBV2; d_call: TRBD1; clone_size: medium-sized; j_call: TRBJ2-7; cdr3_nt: TGTGCCAGCAGTGAAGCCTGGACAGGGGGCCGGAGGGACGAGCAGTACTTC; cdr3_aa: CASSEAWTGGRRDEQYF
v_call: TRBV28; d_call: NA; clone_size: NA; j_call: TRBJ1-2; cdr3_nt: TGTGCCAGCAGCGCAGCACGAGGGGGAACTAACTATGGCTACACCTTC; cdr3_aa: CASSAARGGTNYGYTF
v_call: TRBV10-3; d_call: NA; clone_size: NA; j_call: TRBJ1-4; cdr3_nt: TGTGCCATCAGTGACGAAGCGGTTAATGAAAAACTGTTTTTT; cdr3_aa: CAISDEAVNEKLFF
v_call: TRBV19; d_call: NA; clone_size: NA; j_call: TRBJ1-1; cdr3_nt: TGTGCCAGTAGTATAAACCAGGGTGGGACTGAAGCTTTCTTT; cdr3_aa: CASSINQGGTEAFF
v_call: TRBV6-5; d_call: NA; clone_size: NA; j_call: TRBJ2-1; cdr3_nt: TGTGCCAGCAGACTCGGTCGGTACAATGAGCAGTTCTTC; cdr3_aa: CASRLGRYNEQFF
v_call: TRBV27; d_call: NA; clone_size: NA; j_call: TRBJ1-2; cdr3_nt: TGTGCCAGCAGTTTATATGCGGTTCCGACCTATGGCTACACCTTC; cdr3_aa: CASSLYAVPTYGYTF
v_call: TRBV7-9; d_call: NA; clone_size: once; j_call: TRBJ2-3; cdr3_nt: TGTGCCAGCAGCTCCGTGGGTGTGGGAGGCGCAGATACGCAGTATTTT; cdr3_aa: CASSSVGVGGADTQYF
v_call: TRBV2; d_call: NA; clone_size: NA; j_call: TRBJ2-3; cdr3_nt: TGTGCCAGCAGTTCCCCCACTCCCCGATCGGGCACAGATACGCAGTATTTT; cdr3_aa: CASSSPTPRSGTDTQYF
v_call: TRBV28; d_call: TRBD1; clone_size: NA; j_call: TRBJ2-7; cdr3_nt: TGTGCCAGTCAAGGGGGAAACAGGGGGCTATACGAGCAGTACTTC; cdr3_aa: CASQGGNRGLYEQYF
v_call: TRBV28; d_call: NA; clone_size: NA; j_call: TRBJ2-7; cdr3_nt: TGTGCCAGCACCACCGGCAGAGGGTCCTCCTACGAGCAGTACTTC; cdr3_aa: CASTTGRGSSYEQYF
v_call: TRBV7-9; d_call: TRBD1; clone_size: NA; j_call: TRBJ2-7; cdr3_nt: TGTGCCAGCAGCCATACATTACCGGGACAGGTCTACGAGCAGTACTTC; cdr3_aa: CASSHTLPGQVYEQYF
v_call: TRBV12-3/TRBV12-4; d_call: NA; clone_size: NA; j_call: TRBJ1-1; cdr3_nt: TGTGCCAGCAGCGTCACTGAAGCTTTCTTT; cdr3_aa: CASSVTEAFF
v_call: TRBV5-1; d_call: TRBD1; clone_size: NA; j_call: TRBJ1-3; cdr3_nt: TGCGCCAGCAGCTTGGAGGGACAGGGGAGAAACACCATATATTTT; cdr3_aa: CASSLEGQGRNTIYF
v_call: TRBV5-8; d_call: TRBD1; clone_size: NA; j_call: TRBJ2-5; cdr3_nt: TGTGCCAGCAGCTTGCATCAGGGGGCAAAGGAGGAGACCCAGTACTTC; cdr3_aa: CASSLHQGAKEETQYF